The T cell receptor beta chain described here comes from a study of cytomegalovirus exposure and HLA in healthy donors. Notes on this clone: The junction departs from germline at one end; a sequencing error may be responsible.

The PCR was carried out with 60 Vbeta primers and 13 Jbeta primers. Clones were sequenced by immunoSEQ multiplex PCR, and TCRdb holds only the in-frame ones, with some missing. The sample records about 190,000 clones, more than 70% being singletons. The sample was PBMCs. This receptor was identified in a man between 40 and 49 years old in good health and CMV-seropositive.

CDR3 in amino acids: CSSSYGWGSNQPQHF. Written as DNA, the CDR3 is TGTTCCAGCAGCTACGGTTGGGGCTCCAATCAGCCCCAGCATTTT. The chain has TRBV7-9 and TRBJ1-5; possible D gene TRBD1, 5 bases. CDR3 length: 15 amino acids. Per the germline V gene, CDR1 is SEHNR and CDR2 is FQNEAQ (reference sequence).